This TCR beta chain is from a study of response to subunit inactivated influenza vaccine. TCRdb reanalysed the RT-PCR reads using MiXCR and keeps one entry per CDR3 protein. The data show some 600,000 distinct CDR3 sequences, 14% seen once. Trimming took 10 bases from V and 4 from J; bases not matched to a gene: 8. CDR3 length: 13 residues. Germline assignment: CDR1 ENHRY and CDR2 SYGVKD. This TCR was sampled from a man aged 50-59 years who received an inactivated influenza vaccine. The sequenced sample was PBMCs from blood, obtained around two weeks before vaccination. The chain combines TRBV10-3 with TRBJ2-3; TRBD1 matches 7 bases. This CDR3 is CATSSDRPDTQYF. The CDR3 nucleotides read TGTGCCACCTCGTCGGACAGGCCAGATACGCAGTATTTT.